The 10 T cell receptor beta chains presented below share a single source sample, sequenced in a study of T-cell memory formation after mild COVID-19. TCRdb reprocessed the 5' RACE reads with MiXCR, giving one entry per CDR3 protein. Among about 470,000 distinct CDR3 sequences listed, around a sixth were seen once. The sample consisted of PBMCs or a T cell subset sorted from them (not recorded which). These receptors all come from an adult woman who had mild COVID-19 (a few samples of this study predate the infection). Cell type and time point are not known.

The gene calls are TRBV5-1 and TRBJ2-2; D gene ambiguous. Germline lookup yields CDR1 SGHRS and CDR2 YFSETQ. V dropped 2 bases and J dropped 6 bases, with 8 bases sitting between them. This CDR3 region has 13 residues. The CDR3 DNA reads as TGCGCCAGCAGCTTATCAGGAGCCGGGGAGCTGTTTTTT. It translates to CASSLSGAGELFF.

Ten or more counts support this clonotype. The rearrangement joins TRBV10-3 to TRBJ2-7, with 8 positions matching TRBD2. Looked up from germline, CDR1 is ENHRY and CDR2 is SYGVKD. The V gene end was trimmed by 5 bases and the J gene end by 1 base; junction bases not matched to a gene: 10. The CDR3 is 16 amino acids. CDR3 amino acids: CAISNPQERGSYEQYF. As DNA, the CDR3 is TGTGCCATCAGTAACCCTCAGGAGCGGGGGTCCTACGAGCAGTACTTC.

The CDR3: CASSFEDRGVYGYTF. CDR3 nucleotide sequence: TGTGCCAGCAGCTTCGAGGACAGGGGGGTATATGGCTACACCTTC. The J gene is TRBJ1-2, the V gene TRBV6-1, with 10 bases fitting TRBD1. The trim removed 6 bases at V and 5 bases at J, leaving 9 bases unmatched. CDR1 is MNHNS and CDR2 is SASEGT in the germline V gene. This CDR3 is 15 amino acids long.

The rearrangement joins TRBV9 to TRBJ2-1; 9 bases align to TRBD2. The CDR3 has 15 residues. Germline trimming cut 0 bases from V and 9 bases from J; bases unmatched to any gene: 7. Germline V gene sequence: CDR1 SGDLS, CDR2 YYNGEE. CDR3 residues: CASSVGSGSSGEQFF. CDR3 DNA sequence: TGTGCCAGCAGCGTAGGTAGCGGGAGTTCCGGTGAGCAGTTCTTC.

The chain combines TRBV7-6 with TRBJ2-1, with TRBD2 matching over 15 bases. This CDR3 contains 17 residues. The germline V gene has CDR1 SGHVS and CDR2 FNYEAQ. The V segment lost 5 bases and the J segment 2 bases; nucleotides outside the gene matches: 4. CDR3 sequence: CASSPGTSGGTYNEQFF. The CDR3 nucleotides read TGTGCCAGCAGCCCAGGGACTAGCGGGGGGACCTACAATGAGCAGTTCTTC.

This clonotype was observed at least ten times. The chain is built from TRBV29-1 and TRBJ1-5; D is unresolved. The length of the CDR3 is 18 residues. Germline values: CDR1 SQVTM, CDR2 ANQGSEA. Trimming stripped 2 bases from V and 9 bases from J, with 29 bases between. The CDR3 DNA sequence: TGCAGCGTTGAAATGATTTGGAGGTCTTTTGGGCTATACGGGCCCCAGCATTTT. This gives the protein CSVEMIWRSFGLYGPQHF.

This clonotype showed up just a few times. The chain employs TRBV20-1 and TRBJ2-7, with unresolved D. CDR1 and CDR2 (germline): DFQATT, SNEGSKA (reference sequence). This CDR3 comprises 14 residues. Trimming left V 0 bases short and J 2 bases short, with 11 bases between. The CDR3 coding sequence is TGCAGTGCTAGAGATCCTAAAAGAACCTACGAGCAGTACTTC. The encoded protein is CSARDPKRTYEQYF.

This rearrangement joins TRBV12-3 or TRBV12-4 to TRBJ2-7, with TRBD1 matching 8 bases. Unmatched junction bases numbered 5, after V lost 4 bases and J lost 3 bases. The CDR3 has 14 residues. Here the CDR3 reads CASSSDRAYYEQYF. CDR3 nucleotides: TGTGCCAGCAGTTCGGACAGGGCATACTACGAGCAGTACTTC.

V and J are TRBV7-2 and TRBJ2-5; D gene uncertain. The germline V and J ends were trimmed by 1 base and 5 bases, with 11 bases remaining between them. The CDR3 spans 14 residues. CDR1 and CDR2 (germline): SGHTA, FQGNSA. CDR3 residues: CASSLDRISETQYF. The CDR3 nucleotides read TGTGCCAGCAGCTTAGACCGGATCTCCGAGACCCAGTACTTC.

The genes are TRBV6-5 and TRBJ2-7, with 8 positions matching TRBD1. V trimming: 5 bases; J trimming: 6 bases; junction bases outside the gene matches: 9. Germline V gives CDR1 MNHEY, CDR2 SVGAGI. The CDR3 runs to 14 residues. CDR3 region: CASSPDRGLVEQYF. DNA for the CDR3: TGTGCCAGCAGTCCAGACAGGGGTCTAGTCGAGCAGTACTTC.